This T cell receptor (beta chain) was identified during a study of blood T cell repertoires in COVID-19. Whole-study context: Sources were T cells, B-cell-depleted T cells, or PBMCs; the material itself was cDNA or gDNA.

Trimming left V 0 bases short and J 9 bases short, with 15 bases between. Germline V gene lookup returns CDR1 LGHDT and CDR2 YNNKEL (reference sequence). The CDR3 loop spans 15 amino acids. The protocol was immunoSEQ multiplex PCR, while the TCRdb copy is restricted to in-frame clones and leaves out a portion. Counted here are 83,000 or so clones, roughly four fifths occurring once; the ten biggest clones make up 20% to 25%. Remarks on this clone: The identical CDR3 is also encoded by other nucleotide sequences in the sample.

The receptor's source is a human donor in a cohort sampled during active COVID-19. V is TRBV3-1 (or the pseudogene TRBV3-2) and J is TRBJ2-1; possible D gene TRBD2, 5 bases. The sequenced material came from peripheral blood. Written as DNA, the CDR3 is TGTGCCAGCAGCCAAGATTCCGGCCCTGGAGGTGAGCAGTTCTTC. Residues: CASSQDSGPGGEQFF.